Below are 16 T cell receptor beta chains sequenced from a single sample in a study of CD8 T cells in ankylosing spondylitis. Overall study findings and caveats: Characteristic, it appeared, of ankylosing spondylitis blood was a TCR beta motif of several highly homologous variants.

MiXCR, run by TCRdb on the 5' RACE reads, gives a single entry per CDR3 protein. The repertoire holds a few hundred thousand distinct CDR3 sequences, with around 18% as singletons. These receptors have no known antigen. What was sequenced was blood, either unsorted or a sorted T cell fraction (not recorded which). Every receptor here comes from a male donor with ankylosing spondylitis.

This clonotype was counted between two and nine times. The chain joins TRBV20-1 to TRBJ2-4; TRBD2 agrees at 14 bases. This CDR3 is built from 17 residues. From germline, CDR1 is DFQATT and CDR2 SNEGSKA (reference sequence). V dropped 3 bases and J dropped 1; count of bases not matched to a gene: 5. DNA of the CDR3: TGCAGTGCTAGCGGACTAGCGGGAGGCTTGGCCAAAAACATTCAGTACTTC. Translation: CSASGLAGGLAKNIQYF.

This chain joins TRBV18 and TRBJ2-2; no definite D call. Germline V CDR1 and CDR2: KGHSH, LQKENI. The CDR3 consists of 14 residues. V lost 0 bases and J 0 bases, leaving 2 bases between the germline ends. In DNA, the CDR3 is TGTGCCAGCTCACCACCGCCGAACACCGGGGAGCTGTTTTTT. Translating gives CASSPPPNTGELFF.

This clonotype has at least ten counts. This chain links TRBV4-1 with TRBJ1-2; 8 bases fit TRBD1. Trimming took 0 bases from V and 2 from J; bases not matched to a gene: 2. The CDR3 consists of 15 residues. CDR1 is MGHRA, CDR2 YSYEKL, per germline. CDR3 DNA sequence: TGCGCCAGCAGCCAAGACGGGGACAGGAACTATGGCTACACCTTC. It encodes CASSQDGDRNYGYTF.

This clonotype was seen more than once but under ten times. This chain connects TRBV9 to TRBJ2-1; 12 positions match TRBD2. The CDR3 covers 17 residues. V was clipped by 3 bases and J by 4 bases; unmatched bases: 8. The V gene's germline CDR1 is SGDLS and CDR2 YYNGEE. DNA for the CDR3: TGTGCCAGCAGCGGCACCGGGACTAGCGGGCAGTACAATGAGCAGTTCTTC. It encodes CASSGTGTSGQYNEQFF. The full variable domain, rest sourced from reference TRBV9 and TRBJ2-1, is DSGVTQTPKHLITATGQRVTLRCSPRSGDLSVYWYQQSLDQGLQFLIQYYNGEERAKGNILERFSAQQFPDLHSELNLSSLELGDSALYFCASSGTGTSGQYNEQFFGPGTRLTVL.

The rearrangement uses TRBV2 and TRBJ2-5, with a weak D call TRBD2 (5 bases). Trimming removed 8 bases at V and 1 base at J, with 14 bases between. The CDR3 has 14 residues. Germline CDR1 and CDR2: SNHLY and FYNNEI. DNA of the CDR3: TGTGCCAGCGAGGGTAGGCCTCTCCAAGAGACCCAGTACTTC. Translated: CASEGRPLQETQYF.

This clonotype was counted at least ten times. V and J are TRBV5-1 and TRBJ1-2; no definite D call. In germline, CDR1 is SGHRS, CDR2 YFSETQ. The V and J ends lost 0 bases and 1 base respectively, with 7 bases between them. The CDR3 covers 14 residues. CDR3 coding DNA: TGCGCCAGCAGCTTGGAGGGTGGTAACTATGGCTACACCTTC. Amino acid sequence: CASSLEGGNYGYTF.

The CDR3 region has the DNA TGTGCCAGCAGCTCCCTACAGGGGATCGACACTGAAGCTTTCTTT. Protein product: CASSSLQGIDTEAFF. This chain links TRBV7-6 with TRBJ1-1; 7 nucleotides agree with TRBD1. The CDR3 has 15 amino acids. The ends lost 4 bases at V and 3 bases at J; junction bases unmatched: 8. Germline lookup yields CDR1 SGHVS and CDR2 FNYEAQ.

CDR3 coding DNA: TGTGCCAGCAGCACGTGGGACGGGAGAAACAATGAGCAGTTCTTC. It is translated as CASSTWDGRNNEQFF. The J gene is TRBJ2-1, the V gene TRBV7-8; perhaps TRBD2 as D (6 bases). This CDR3 contains 15 residues. The V and J ends lost 5 bases and 5 bases respectively, with 16 bases between them. Germline V CDR1 and CDR2: SGHVS, FQNEAQ.

This clonotype was picked up one time. V gene TRBV4-1 combines with J gene TRBJ2-2; perhaps TRBD2 as D (6 bases). The germline V and J ends were trimmed by 2 bases and 1 base, with 17 bases remaining between them. CDR3 length: 18 residues. Germline V CDR1 and CDR2: MGHRA, YSYEKL. CDR3 residues: CASSQTGPLALNTGELFF. CDR3 nucleotides: TGCGCCAGCAGCCAAACTGGCCCACTAGCCCTGAACACCGGGGAGCTGTTTTTT.

This clonotype was recorded many times. The genes are TRBV4-1 and TRBJ2-7, with 7 nucleotides matching TRBD2. This CDR3 spans 14 amino acids. The germline gives CDR1 MGHRA, CDR2 YSYEKL. J gave up 2 bases and V 3 bases, and 4 bases lay outside the gene matches. CDR3 amino acids: CASSQVGLAYEQYF. The CDR3 DNA follows: TGCGCCAGCAGCCAGGTCGGACTAGCCTACGAGCAGTACTTC.

The J gene is TRBJ2-1, the V gene TRBV7-8, with D perhaps matching TRBD2 (6 bases). This CDR3 region has 14 residues. V was cut by 3 bases and J by 10 bases, with 16 bases left in between. Germline V lookup: CDR1 SGHVS, CDR2 FQNEAQ. The CDR3: CASSLAPGAREQFF. In DNA, the CDR3 is TGTGCCAGCAGCTTGGCCCCGGGAGCGAGGGAGCAGTTCTTC.

V usage is TRBV6-1 and J usage is TRBJ2-3, with a possible D match to TRBD2 (6 bases). Germline loops: CDR1 MNHNS, CDR2 SASEGT. The CDR3 extends over 15 amino acids. V was clipped by 6 bases and J by 2 bases, with 15 bases between them. The CDR3 protein is CASRVRGTYTDTQYF. The CDR3 nucleotides are TGTGCCAGCAGGGTTCGGGGGACTTACACAGATACGCAGTATTTT.

This clonotype was counted at least ten times. This chain uses TRBV5-1 with TRBJ2-1, with D possibly being TRBD1 (6 bases). Trimming took 0 bases from V and 4 from J, leaving 8 bases between them. CDR3 length: 14 residues. Germline loops: CDR1 SGHRS, CDR2 YFSETQ. The CDR3 bases are TGCGCCAGCAGCTTGGTCGGACAGTACAATGAGCAGTTCTTC. It is translated as CASSLVGQYNEQFF.

The chain joins TRBV5-6 to TRBJ1-5; D is undetermined. The CDR3 sequence is 15 residues long. Germline V gene lookup returns CDR1 SGHDT and CDR2 YYEEEE. Trimming took off 7 bases at V and 2 bases at J, with 16 bases between the two ends. CDR3: CASRRWGWGNQPQHF. The CDR3 region has the DNA TGTGCCAGCCGCCGGTGGGGTTGGGGCAATCAGCCCCAGCATTTT.

V gene TRBV19 combines with J gene TRBJ2-1; TRBD2 matches at 8 bases. With 4 bases clipped from V and 6 bases from J, the junction kept 2 bases outside the gene matches. CDR3 length equals 13 residues. Germline-derived CDR1 and CDR2 are LNHDA and SQIVND (reference sequence). The CDR3 DNA reads as TGTGCCAGTAGTACTGGACTAGCCAATGAGCAGTTCTTC. It specifies CASSTGLANEQFF.

The chain carries TRBV4-2 and TRBJ2-5; D remains ambiguous. The V gene lost 0 bases and the J gene lost 0 bases, with 5 bases spanning the gap. Germline loops: CDR1 LGHNA, CDR2 YNFKEQ. The CDR3 is 14 amino acids. The CDR3: CASSQDDYQETQYF. The DNA for the CDR3 is TGTGCCAGCAGCCAAGATGACTACCAAGAGACCCAGTACTTC.